Listed below are T cell receptor beta chains from one sample, sequenced in a study of Graves' ophthalmopathy and Graves' hyperthyroidism. TCRdb re-analysed the multiplex PCR reads in MiXCR, keeping a single row per CDR3 protein. The data show a few hundred thousand distinct CDR3 sequences, with 15% seen just once and 7% held by the top ten. Sequencing was carried out using peripheral blood. Receptor source: a woman in her late teens or twenties with stable Graves' hyperthyroidism. The conserved cysteine and the conserved F or W are not part of the CDR3 here. Each record gives: J gene, V gene, CDR3 protein.

J gene: TRBJ1-2
V gene: TRBV6-2/TRBV6-3
CDR3 protein: ASKSTNYGYT

J gene: TRBJ1-2
V gene: TRBV7-9
CDR3 protein: ASSLTRALI

J gene: TRBJ1-5
V gene: TRBV12-3/TRBV12-4
CDR3 protein: ASSPGLPLGDSNQPQH

J gene: TRBJ1-1
V gene: TRBV12-3/TRBV12-4
CDR3 protein: ASSFIDRHTEAF

J gene: TRBJ2-5
V gene: TRBV11-2
CDR3 protein: ASSLPGTSGARQKTQY

J gene: TRBJ1-5
V gene: TRBV9
CDR3 protein: ASSVGRGFDQPQH

J gene: TRBJ2-2
V gene: TRBV29-1
CDR3 protein: SVADRKNTGELF

J gene: TRBJ2-2
V gene: TRBV9
CDR3 protein: ASSAPPSGGYTGELF

J gene: TRBJ2-7
V gene: TRBV11-2
CDR3 protein: ASSEDRASSYEQY

J gene: TRBJ1-5
V gene: TRBV6-1
CDR3 protein: ASSLSAGPQH

J gene: TRBJ1-1
V gene: TRBV12-5
CDR3 protein: ASGLPLQGGRAF